Listed below are T cell receptor beta chains from one sample, sequenced in a study of shared clonotypes between healthy human individuals. Clones were sequenced by immunoSEQ multiplex PCR, and TCRdb holds only the in-frame ones, with some missing. The sample yields about 2.4 million clones, 85% to 95% seen once. The sample was naive CD4+ T cells sorted from blood. The receptors were sampled from a man aged 18-30 years in good health. Both conserved end residues are part of each CDR3.

V gene: TRBV5-6
J gene: TRBJ2-1
CDR3 protein: CASSLPGAHNEQFF

V gene: TRBV7-2
J gene: TRBJ2-2
CDR3 protein: CASSLYGRGSSTGELFF

V gene: TRBV9
J gene: TRBJ2-3
CDR3 protein: CASSVATHPTDTQYF

V gene: TRBV18
J gene: TRBJ2-7
CDR3 protein: CASSPLRTGTSYEQYF

V gene: TRBV5-1
J gene: TRBJ1-4
CDR3 protein: CASSPLGTANEKLFF

V gene: TRBV25-1
J gene: TRBJ2-3
CDR3 protein: CASSLTGGTDTQYF

V gene: TRBV11-2
J gene: TRBJ2-4
CDR3 protein: CASSLFSGRAKNIQYF

V gene: TRBV11-2
J gene: TRBJ1-6
CDR3 protein: CASSLVPNSPLHF

V gene: TRBV7-9
J gene: TRBJ2-7
CDR3 protein: CASSLGGTGSSYEQYF

V gene: TRBV4-1
J gene: TRBJ2-5
CDR3 protein: CASSQGAGPPGRSVSFTETQYF

V gene: TRBV7-3
J gene: TRBJ2-3
CDR3 protein: CASSSRRGASTDTQYF

V gene: TRBV5-4
J gene: TRBJ1-2
CDR3 protein: CASSSGANYGYTF

V gene: TRBV18
J gene: TRBJ2-2
CDR3 protein: CASSKNTGELFF

V gene: TRBV19
J gene: TRBJ1-5
CDR3 protein: CASSRDPSNQPQHF